A selection of T cell receptor beta chains follows, all from one sample in a study of T cell changes during pregnancy in multiple sclerosis. Profiling relied on immunoSEQ multiplex PCR, and the TCRdb table lists in-frame clones only, not all of them. The profile shows about 36,000 clones, 92% of them singletons. The specimen sequenced was PBMCs (not recorded whether the cells were cultured). These receptors all stem from a female donor with multiple sclerosis, enrolled in a pregnancy study. Both conserved end residues are part of each CDR3. D genes are given only for firm matches. A row's size may be missing; if present it is once, few, many or a size class.

V gene: TRBV28; J gene: TRBJ1-1; D gene: -; clone size: medium-sized; CDR3 length: 12; CDR3 protein: CASSFSNTEAFF; CDR3 DNA: TGTGCCAGCAGTTTCTCGAACACTGAAGCTTTCTTT
V gene: TRBV6-1; J gene: TRBJ2-5; D gene: -; clone size: -; CDR3 length: 12; CDR3 protein: CASIQGGETQYF; CDR3 DNA: TGTGCCAGCATTCAGGGGGGTGAGACCCAGTACTTC
V gene: TRBV5-1; J gene: TRBJ2-3; D gene: TRBD1; clone size: -; CDR3 length: 16; CDR3 protein: CASSPDRGPGTDTQYF; CDR3 DNA: TGCGCCAGCAGCCCGGACAGGGGTCCCGGCACAGATACGCAGTATTTT
V gene: TRBV16; J gene: TRBJ2-1; D gene: -; clone size: -; CDR3 length: 15; CDR3 protein: CASSQSGQSYNEQFF; CDR3 DNA: TGTGCCAGCAGCCAATCAGGGCAGTCCTACAATGAGCAGTTCTTC
V gene: TRBV11-2; J gene: TRBJ2-2; D gene: TRBD1; clone size: -; CDR3 length: 15; CDR3 protein: CASSPRDRVPGELFF; CDR3 DNA: TGTGCCAGCAGCCCCCGGGACAGGGTTCCCGGGGAGCTGTTTTTT
V gene: TRBV28; J gene: TRBJ1-4; D gene: -; clone size: once; CDR3 length: 14; CDR3 protein: CASSLVVTNEKLFF; CDR3 DNA: TGTGCCAGCAGTTTGGTGGTAACTAATGAAAAACTGTTTTTT
V gene: TRBV27; J gene: TRBJ2-3; D gene: -; clone size: -; CDR3 length: 13; CDR3 protein: CASSTVTTDTQYF; CDR3 DNA: TGTGCCAGCAGTACCGTTACAACAGATACGCAGTATTTT
V gene: TRBV5-4; J gene: TRBJ2-3; D gene: -; clone size: -; CDR3 length: 15; CDR3 protein: CASSGRGGGGDTQYF; CDR3 DNA: TGTGCCAGCAGCGGGAGGGGCGGGGGCGGAGATACGCAGTATTTT
V gene: TRBV5-4; J gene: TRBJ2-7; D gene: -; clone size: -; CDR3 length: 11; CDR3 protein: CASSLDHEQYF; CDR3 DNA: TGTGCCAGCAGCTTGGACCACGAGCAGTACTTC
V gene: TRBV11-2; J gene: TRBJ1-2; D gene: TRBD1; clone size: -; CDR3 length: 15; CDR3 protein: CASSFETGTNYGYTF; CDR3 DNA: TGTGCCAGCAGCTTTGAGACAGGGACTAACTATGGCTACACCTTC
V gene: TRBV2; J gene: TRBJ1-5; D gene: TRBD1; clone size: few; CDR3 length: 14; CDR3 protein: CASSDQGGNQPQHF; CDR3 DNA: TGTGCCAGCAGTGACCAGGGGGGCAATCAGCCCCAGCATTTT
V gene: TRBV28; J gene: TRBJ2-7; D gene: TRBD2; clone size: -; CDR3 length: 16; CDR3 protein: CASSSLAGIKIYEQYF; CDR3 DNA: TGTGCCAGCAGTTCTCTAGCGGGAATCAAGATCTACGAGCAGTACTTC
V gene: TRBV7-9; J gene: TRBJ2-3; D gene: TRBD1; clone size: -; CDR3 length: 13; CDR3 protein: CASSLGQGDTQYF; CDR3 DNA: TGTGCCAGCAGCTTGGGACAGGGGGATACGCAGTATTTT
V gene: TRBV7-9; J gene: TRBJ2-7; D gene: -; clone size: -; CDR3 length: 16; CDR3 protein: CASSLGYGGVSYEQYF; CDR3 DNA: TGTGCCAGCAGCTTAGGTTACGGAGGCGTCTCCTACGAGCAGTACTTC
V gene: TRBV28; J gene: TRBJ1-3; D gene: -; clone size: -; CDR3 length: 12; CDR3 protein: CAIGEAGNTIYF; CDR3 DNA: TGTGCCATAGGGGAGGCAGGAAACACCATATATTTT
V gene: TRBV7-2; J gene: TRBJ2-5; D gene: -; clone size: -; CDR3 length: 14; CDR3 protein: CASSIRRPQETQYF; CDR3 DNA: TGTGCCAGCAGCATCAGACGGCCCCAAGAGACCCAGTACTTC
V gene: TRBV19; J gene: TRBJ1-5; D gene: -; clone size: -; CDR3 length: 13; CDR3 protein: CASSFEIGQPQHF; CDR3 DNA: TGTGCCAGTAGTTTTGAAATCGGCCAGCCCCAGCATTTT
V gene: TRBV27; J gene: TRBJ1-1; D gene: -; clone size: -; CDR3 length: 14; CDR3 protein: CASSLYPGITEAFF; CDR3 DNA: TGTGCCAGCAGTTTATATCCAGGGATCACTGAAGCTTTCTTT
V gene: TRBV30; J gene: TRBJ2-1; D gene: TRBD2; clone size: -; CDR3 length: 17; CDR3 protein: CAWSKRRTSGRNNEQFF; CDR3 DNA: TGTGCCTGGAGTAAACGGCGGACTAGCGGGAGGAATAATGAGCAGTTCTTC
V gene: TRBV30; J gene: TRBJ1-1; D gene: -; clone size: -; CDR3 length: 14; CDR3 protein: CAWSASGGNTEAFF; CDR3 DNA: TGTGCCTGGAGTGCCTCGGGAGGGAACACTGAAGCTTTCTTT
V gene: TRBV18; J gene: TRBJ2-1; D gene: -; clone size: -; CDR3 length: 17; CDR3 protein: CASSPQEGFSSYNEQFF; CDR3 DNA: TGTGCCAGCTCACCACAGGAGGGTTTTAGCTCCTACAATGAGCAGTTCTTC
V gene: TRBV21-1; J gene: TRBJ2-7; D gene: -; clone size: -; CDR3 length: 15; CDR3 protein: CASSGRQDSTVEQYF; CDR3 DNA: TGTGCCAGCAGCGGGCGCCAAGACAGTACCGTCGAGCAGTACTTC
V gene: TRBV4-1; J gene: TRBJ2-7; D gene: TRBD2; clone size: once; CDR3 length: 17; CDR3 protein: CASSQESGSSGTYEQYF; CDR3 DNA: TGCGCCAGCAGCCAAGAATCGGGGTCTAGCGGGACCTACGAGCAGTACTTC
V gene: TRBV4-3; J gene: TRBJ2-3; D gene: TRBD1; clone size: -; CDR3 length: 16; CDR3 protein: CASSQAPGQGTDTQYF; CDR3 DNA: TGCGCCAGCAGCCAAGCGCCGGGACAGGGAACAGATACGCAGTATTTT
V gene: TRBV28; J gene: TRBJ1-5; D gene: -; clone size: -; CDR3 length: 11; CDR3 protein: CASNGDQPQHF; CDR3 DNA: TGTGCCAGCAATGGGGACCAGCCCCAGCATTTT
V gene: TRBV6-5; J gene: TRBJ2-3; D gene: -; clone size: -; CDR3 length: 15; CDR3 protein: CASSSLFASTDTQYF; CDR3 DNA: TGTGCCAGCAGTTCTCTTTTTGCTAGCACAGATACGCAGTATTTT
V gene: TRBV30; J gene: TRBJ2-3; D gene: -; clone size: -; CDR3 length: 15; CDR3 protein: CAWSPGLSSTDTQYF; CDR3 DNA: TGTGCCTGGAGTCCGGGCCTCTCTAGCACAGATACGCAGTATTTT
V gene: TRBV5-1; J gene: TRBJ2-2; D gene: TRBD2; clone size: once; CDR3 length: 16; CDR3 protein: CASSLLAGGNTGELFF; CDR3 DNA: TGCGCCAGCAGCCTTCTAGCGGGAGGAAACACCGGGGAGCTGTTTTTT
V gene: TRBV9; J gene: TRBJ2-1; D gene: TRBD1; clone size: -; CDR3 length: 17; CDR3 protein: CASSVYGGTGRTNEQFF; CDR3 DNA: TGTGCCAGCAGTGTTTACGGGGGGACAGGGCGCACCAATGAGCAGTTCTTC
V gene: TRBV7-2; J gene: TRBJ1-5; D gene: -; clone size: -; CDR3 length: 14; CDR3 protein: CASSPRYSNQPQHF; CDR3 DNA: TGTGCCAGCAGCCCTAGATATAGCAATCAGCCCCAGCATTTT
V gene: TRBV5-1; J gene: TRBJ1-2; D gene: -; clone size: -; CDR3 length: 12; CDR3 protein: CASSLGDYGYTF; CDR3 DNA: TGCGCCAGCAGCTTGGGGGACTATGGCTACACCTTC
V gene: TRBV18; J gene: TRBJ1-3; D gene: -; clone size: -; CDR3 length: 15; CDR3 protein: CASSPGPGSGNTIYF; CDR3 DNA: TGTGCCAGCTCACCGGGACCGGGCTCTGGAAACACCATATATTTT
V gene: TRBV28; J gene: TRBJ1-5; D gene: TRBD1; clone size: -; CDR3 length: 17; CDR3 protein: CASRRVPQGAGNQPQHF; CDR3 DNA: TGTGCCAGCAGACGGGTACCACAGGGGGCGGGTAATCAGCCCCAGCATTTT
V gene: TRBV19; J gene: TRBJ2-7; D gene: TRBD2; clone size: -; CDR3 length: 13; CDR3 protein: CASSFGLAVEQYF; CDR3 DNA: TGTGCCAGTAGCTTCGGACTAGCGGTCGAGCAGTACTTC
V gene: TRBV28; J gene: TRBJ1-4; D gene: -; clone size: -; CDR3 length: 15; CDR3 protein: CASSTPGGEGEKLFF; CDR3 DNA: TGTGCCAGCAGCACCCCCGGGGGCGAGGGTGAAAAACTGTTTTTT
V gene: TRBV12-5; J gene: TRBJ1-1; D gene: -; clone size: once; CDR3 length: 19; CDR3 protein: CASGLVLGGSRGSGTEAFF; CDR3 DNA: TGTGCTAGTGGTTTGGTACTGGGAGGTTCTCGAGGGTCGGGCACTGAAGCTTTCTTT
V gene: TRBV9; J gene: TRBJ2-5; D gene: -; clone size: once; CDR3 length: 14; CDR3 protein: CASSVRAFQETQYF; CDR3 DNA: TGTGCCAGCAGCGTACGGGCTTTCCAAGAGACCCAGTACTTC
V gene: TRBV19; J gene: TRBJ2-3; D gene: TRBD1; clone size: -; CDR3 length: 17; CDR3 protein: CASSIISGQAAKDTQYF; CDR3 DNA: TGTGCCAGTAGTATTATATCGGGACAGGCTGCGAAAGATACGCAGTATTTT
V gene: TRBV5-4; J gene: TRBJ1-2; D gene: TRBD1; clone size: -; CDR3 length: 14; CDR3 protein: CASSLEGGHYGYTF; CDR3 DNA: TGTGCCAGCAGCTTGGAAGGGGGCCACTATGGCTACACCTTC
V gene: TRBV28; J gene: TRBJ2-3; D gene: -; clone size: once; CDR3 length: 15; CDR3 protein: CASSTQGDYADTQYF; CDR3 DNA: TGTGCCAGCAGCACACAGGGGGACTATGCAGATACGCAGTATTTT
V gene: TRBV9; J gene: TRBJ1-3; D gene: -; clone size: -; CDR3 length: 16; CDR3 protein: CASSAGGPNSGNTIYF; CDR3 DNA: TGTGCCAGCAGCGCGGGGGGACCGAACTCTGGAAACACCATATATTTT
V gene: TRBV11-3; J gene: TRBJ2-1; D gene: TRBD2; clone size: -; CDR3 length: 16; CDR3 protein: CASSLVPGGLNNEQFF; CDR3 DNA: TGTGCCAGCAGCTTAGTCCCGGGAGGGCTTAACAATGAGCAGTTCTTC
V gene: TRBV6-5; J gene: TRBJ2-1; D gene: -; clone size: -; CDR3 length: 14; CDR3 protein: CASSTLGSYNEQFF; CDR3 DNA: TGTGCCAGCAGCACCCTGGGGTCCTACAATGAGCAGTTCTTC
V gene: TRBV6-5; J gene: TRBJ2-1; D gene: -; clone size: -; CDR3 length: 15; CDR3 protein: CASRFTSSSYNEQFF; CDR3 DNA: TGTGCCAGCAGATTTACTAGCTCTTCCTACAATGAGCAGTTCTTC
V gene: TRBV7-2; J gene: TRBJ1-3; D gene: -; clone size: -; CDR3 length: 14; CDR3 protein: CASSPDSSGNTIYF; CDR3 DNA: TGTGCCAGCAGCCCCGACAGCTCTGGAAACACCATATATTTT
V gene: TRBV19; J gene: TRBJ2-7; D gene: -; clone size: -; CDR3 length: 12; CDR3 protein: CASSTNTAEQYF; CDR3 DNA: TGTGCCAGTAGTACCAACACGGCCGAGCAGTACTTC
V gene: TRBV10-2; J gene: TRBJ1-1; D gene: -; clone size: -; CDR3 length: 13; CDR3 protein: CATDPGMGTEAFF; CDR3 DNA: TGCGCCACTGACCCCGGAATGGGCACTGAAGCTTTCTTT
V gene: TRBV30; J gene: TRBJ2-7; D gene: -; clone size: -; CDR3 length: 15; CDR3 protein: CAWSVDQGSAYEQYF; CDR3 DNA: TGTGCCTGGAGTGTTGATCAGGGGTCGGCCTACGAGCAGTACTTC